The rows below give T cell receptor beta chains drawn from one sample of a study of cytomegalovirus exposure and HLA in healthy donors. Data came from immunoSEQ multiplex PCR; TCRdb stores just in-frame clones and leaves some out. This sample yields 100,000 or so clones, of which 65% to 80% are seen a single time; over 9.5% belongs to the top ten. Sequenced material: PBMCs. The receptors were sampled from a middle-aged man in good health and CMV-seropositive. Each CDR3 is given with its conserved first and last residue. Each record gives: J gene, CDR3 length, D gene, clone size, V gene, CDR3 protein, CDR3 DNA. D genes are given only for firm matches. The listing skips clone size in some rows; elsewhere it reads once, few, many or a size class.

J: TRBJ2-7; length: 13; D: TRBD1; size: few; V: TRBV27; CDR3: CASTGQGSYEQYF; DNA: TGTGCCAGCACGGGACAGGGGTCCTACGAGCAGTACTTC
J: TRBJ2-1; length: 17; D: TRBD2; size: -; V: TRBV7-3; CDR3: CASSLLAGGRTHNEQFF; DNA: TGTGCCAGCAGTCTACTAGCGGGGGGTCGGACCCACAATGAGCAGTTCTTC
J: TRBJ2-2; length: 14; D: TRBD2; size: -; V: TRBV5-1; CDR3: CASSPKAGQRELFF; DNA: TGCGCCAGCAGCCCTAAAGCGGGGCAAAGGGAGCTGTTTTTT
J: TRBJ2-1; length: 11; D: -; size: -; V: TRBV29-1; CDR3: CSVEGGEGWFF; DNA: TGCAGCGTTGAAGGGGGGGAAGGGTGGTTCTTC
J: TRBJ1-3; length: 14; D: TRBD1; size: -; V: TRBV27; CDR3: CASSSTGSSNTIYF; DNA: TGTGCCAGCAGCTCGACAGGGTCGTCAAACACCATATATTTT
J: TRBJ2-7; length: 13; D: -; size: -; V: TRBV4-1; CDR3: CASSLMGGYEQYF; DNA: TGCGCCAGCAGCCTCATGGGGGGCTACGAGCAGTACTTC
J: TRBJ2-1; length: 16; D: TRBD2; size: -; V: TRBV10-1; CDR3: CASSEKLAGPNNEQFF; DNA: TGCGCCAGCAGTGAGAAGCTAGCGGGGCCGAACAATGAGCAGTTCTTC
J: TRBJ2-2; length: 15; D: -; size: once; V: TRBV28; CDR3: CASRGGFWATRELFF; DNA: TGTGCCAGCAGGGGGGGATTTTGGGCAACCAGGGAGCTGTTTTTT
J: TRBJ2-7; length: 13; D: -; size: few; V: TRBV6-6; CDR3: CASSYQGYYEQYF; DNA: TGTGCCAGCAGTTATCAGGGATACTACGAGCAGTACTTC
J: TRBJ1-1; length: 15; D: TRBD1; size: -; V: TRBV10-2; CDR3: CASSVSRQGNTEAFF; DNA: TGCGCCAGCAGTGTTTCTAGACAGGGGAACACTGAAGCTTTCTTT
J: TRBJ1-6; length: 12; D: -; size: -; V: TRBV6-5; CDR3: CASSSQYSPLHF; DNA: TGTGCCAGCAGTTCTCAGTATTCACCCCTCCACTTT
J: TRBJ1-2; length: 15; D: TRBD1; size: -; V: TRBV7-2; CDR3: CASSSTQGASWGYTF; DNA: TGTGCCAGCAGCTCGACGCAGGGGGCGTCGTGGGGCTACACCTTC
J: TRBJ2-1; length: 18; D: TRBD2; size: -; V: TRBV5-1; CDR3: CASSLAPSGGTSYNEQFF; DNA: TGCGCCAGCAGCTTGGCTCCTAGCGGGGGGACCTCCTACAATGAGCAGTTCTTC
J: TRBJ2-7; length: 13; D: TRBD1; size: -; V: TRBV5-1; CDR3: CASSLGSGGEQYF; DNA: TGCGCCAGCAGCTTGGGGTCAGGGGGCGAGCAGTACTTC
J: TRBJ1-5; length: 17; D: TRBD1; size: -; V: TRBV28; CDR3: CASSLVITGVNNQPQHF; DNA: TGTGCCAGCAGTTTAGTCATAACAGGGGTGAACAATCAGCCCCAGCATTTT
J: TRBJ2-3; length: 16; D: TRBD2; size: -; V: TRBV5-1; CDR3: CASRSGLAGDTDTQYF; DNA: TGCGCCAGCAGATCAGGACTAGCGGGGGACACAGATACGCAGTATTTT
J: TRBJ1-1; length: 16; D: -; size: -; V: TRBV10-3; CDR3: CAISESRRGYNTEAFF; DNA: TGTGCCATCAGTGAGTCGAGAAGGGGGTACAACACTGAAGCTTTCTTT
J: TRBJ2-7; length: 16; D: TRBD1; size: -; V: TRBV18; CDR3: CASSLQFGQGAGEQYF; DNA: TGTGCCAGCTCGTTACAATTTGGACAGGGGGCAGGCGAGCAGTACTTC
J: TRBJ2-1; length: 15; D: TRBD1; size: few; V: TRBV4-3; CDR3: CASSQDGTDYNEQFF; DNA: TGCGCCAGCAGCCAAGACGGGACAGACTACAATGAGCAGTTCTTC
J: TRBJ2-3; length: 15; D: TRBD2; size: -; V: TRBV10-3; CDR3: CAISAPGGGKDTQYF; DNA: TGTGCCATCAGTGCGCCCGGGGGGGGGAAAGATACGCAGTATTTT
J: TRBJ1-2; length: 14; D: TRBD1; size: -; V: TRBV13; CDR3: CASSTRDREYGYTF; DNA: TGTGCCAGCAGCACGAGGGACAGGGAGTATGGCTACACCTTC
J: TRBJ2-1; length: 14; D: -; size: few; V: TRBV6-4; CDR3: CASSEGDTTDEQFF; DNA: TGTGCCAGCAGTGAGGGGGACACCACGGATGAGCAGTTCTTC
J: TRBJ1-2; length: 15; D: -; size: -; V: TRBV5-4; CDR3: CASSLAASGPYGYTF; DNA: TGTGCCAGCAGCTTGGCCGCCTCAGGCCCCTATGGCTACACCTTC
J: TRBJ2-3; length: 15; D: TRBD1; size: -; V: TRBV6-5; CDR3: CAGSRRTGLTDTQYF; DNA: TGTGCCGGCAGCCGCAGGACAGGTCTCACAGATACGCAGTATTTT
J: TRBJ2-7; length: 16; D: -; size: few; V: TRBV5-1; CDR3: CASSLTPGGSSYEQYF; DNA: TGCGCCAGCAGTCTCACACCGGGGGGCTCCTCCTACGAGCAGTACTTC
J: TRBJ2-2; length: 18; D: TRBD1; size: -; V: TRBV19; CDR3: CASSFYGTGGRGTGELFF; DNA: TGTGCCAGTAGTTTCTACGGGACAGGGGGACGGGGCACCGGGGAGCTGTTTTTT
J: TRBJ1-2; length: 12; D: -; size: -; V: TRBV18; CDR3: CASSPQDYGYTF; DNA: TGTGCCAGCTCACCCCAGGACTATGGCTACACCTTC
J: TRBJ2-1; length: 15; D: TRBD2; size: once; V: TRBV18; CDR3: CASSIAGGNYNEQFF; DNA: TGTGCCAGCTCGATAGCGGGGGGCAATTACAATGAGCAGTTCTTC
J: TRBJ2-5; length: 11; D: -; size: once; V: TRBV6-5; CDR3: CASSPQETQYF; DNA: TGTGCCAGCAGCCCTCAAGAGACCCAGTACTTC
J: TRBJ1-1; length: 13; D: -; size: -; V: TRBV11-3; CDR3: CASSLQGNTEAFF; DNA: TGTGCCAGCAGCTTGCAGGGGAACACTGAAGCTTTCTTT
J: TRBJ2-7; length: 14; D: -; size: -; V: TRBV27; CDR3: CASSSRQGSHEQYF; DNA: TGTGCCAGCAGTTCCCGGCAGGGATCCCACGAGCAGTACTTC
J: TRBJ1-5; length: 16; D: -; size: -; V: TRBV7-8; CDR3: CASSRTLVVGNQPQHF; DNA: TGTGCCAGCAGCCGGACATTGGTAGTCGGCAATCAGCCCCAGCATTTT
J: TRBJ1-1; length: 14; D: -; size: few; V: TRBV7-9; CDR3: CASSLDPHSQPTPF; DNA: TGTGCCAGCAGCTTAGATCCCCATTCCCAACCTACCCCCTTT
J: TRBJ2-7; length: 12; D: -; size: -; V: TRBV4-2; CDR3: CASSPGGYEQYF; DNA: TGTGCCAGCAGCCCTGGCGGGTACGAGCAGTACTTC
J: TRBJ1-6; length: 16; D: -; size: -; V: TRBV27; CDR3: CASSSPPRGGNSPLHF; DNA: TGTGCCAGCAGTTCCCCCCCCAGGGGCGGTAATTCACCCCTCCACTTT
J: TRBJ2-1; length: 16; D: TRBD2; size: -; V: TRBV11-3; CDR3: CASSLGPTSAGREQFF; DNA: TGTGCCAGCAGCTTAGGACCGACTAGCGCCGGACGGGAGCAGTTCTTC
J: TRBJ2-5; length: 15; D: -; size: -; V: TRBV4-3; CDR3: CASSQGTRAGETQYF; DNA: TGCGCCAGCAGCCAAGGAACTCGAGCCGGGGAGACCCAGTACTTC
J: TRBJ2-5; length: 15; D: TRBD1; size: -; V: TRBV5-1; CDR3: CASSLGQGRQETQYF; DNA: TGCGCCAGCAGCTTAGGACAGGGTCGCCAAGAGACCCAGTACTTC
J: TRBJ2-7; length: 13; D: -; size: -; V: TRBV5-6; CDR3: CASSGTRSYEQYF; DNA: TGTGCCAGCAGCGGGACAAGGTCCTACGAGCAGTACTTC
J: TRBJ2-3; length: 16; D: TRBD1; size: -; V: TRBV6-6; CDR3: CASSGTGRASTDTQYF; DNA: TGTGCCAGCAGTGGGACAGGGAGAGCTAGCACAGATACGCAGTATTTT
J: TRBJ2-1; length: 16; D: TRBD2; size: -; V: TRBV5-1; CDR3: CASSLVSGGRYNEQFF; DNA: TGCGCCAGCAGCTTGGTTAGCGGGGGCCGTTACAATGAGCAGTTCTTC
J: TRBJ1-1; length: 15; D: TRBD1; size: -; V: TRBV5-6; CDR3: CASSLGTGGYTEAFF; DNA: TGTGCCAGCAGCTTGGGGACAGGGGGGTACACTGAAGCTTTCTTT
J: TRBJ2-7; length: 15; D: TRBD1; size: -; V: TRBV6-1; CDR3: CASSGGAGGFDEQYF; DNA: TGTGCCAGCAGTGGGGGGGCAGGGGGCTTCGACGAGCAGTACTTC
J: TRBJ2-7; length: 15; D: TRBD1; size: -; V: TRBV6-6; CDR3: CASSYSPGQGSEQYF; DNA: TGTGCCAGCAGTTACTCGCCCGGACAGGGAAGCGAGCAGTACTTC
J: TRBJ1-1; length: 15; D: TRBD1; size: once; V: TRBV28; CDR3: CASSGQGASNTEAFF; DNA: TGTGCCAGCAGTGGACAGGGGGCATCGAACACTGAAGCTTTCTTT